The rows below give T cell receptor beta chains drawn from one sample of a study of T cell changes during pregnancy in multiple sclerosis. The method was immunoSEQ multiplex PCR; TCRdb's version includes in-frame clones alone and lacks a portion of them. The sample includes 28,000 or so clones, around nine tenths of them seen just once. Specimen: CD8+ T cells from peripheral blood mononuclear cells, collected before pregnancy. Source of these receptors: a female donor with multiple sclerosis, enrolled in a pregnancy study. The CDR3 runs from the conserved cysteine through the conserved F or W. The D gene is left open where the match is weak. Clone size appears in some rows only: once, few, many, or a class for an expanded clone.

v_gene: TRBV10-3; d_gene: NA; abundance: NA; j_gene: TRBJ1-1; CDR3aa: CAISEPSGLGTEAFF; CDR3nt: TGTGCCATCAGTGAGCCTTCGGGGTTGGGCACTGAAGCTTTCTTT
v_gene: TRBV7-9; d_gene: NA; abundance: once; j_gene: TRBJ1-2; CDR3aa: CASSFDKYGYTF; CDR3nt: TGTGCCAGCAGCTTCGACAAATATGGCTACACCTTC
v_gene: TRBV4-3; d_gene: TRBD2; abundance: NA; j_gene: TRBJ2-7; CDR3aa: CASSQDASGAYEQYF; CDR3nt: TGCGCCAGCAGCCAAGATGCTAGCGGAGCCTACGAGCAGTACTTC
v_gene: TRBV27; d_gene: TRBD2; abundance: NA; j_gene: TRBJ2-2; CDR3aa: CASSSSPRGADGELFF; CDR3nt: TGTGCCAGCAGTTCATCCCCGCGGGGGGCTGACGGGGAGCTGTTTTTT
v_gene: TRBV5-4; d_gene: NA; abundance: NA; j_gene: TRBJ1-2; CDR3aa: CAVKPRPNYYGYTF; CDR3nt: TGTGCCGTCAAACCCAGGCCGAACTACTATGGCTACACCTTC
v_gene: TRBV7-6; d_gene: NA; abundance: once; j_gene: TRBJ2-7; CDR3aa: CASSGGEIDYEQYF; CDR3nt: TGTGCCAGCAGCGGCGGGGAGATTGACTACGAGCAGTACTTC
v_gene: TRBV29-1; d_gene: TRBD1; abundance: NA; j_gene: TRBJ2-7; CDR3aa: CSAWKTGMYEQYF; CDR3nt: TGCAGCGCCTGGAAGACAGGGATGTACGAGCAGTACTTC
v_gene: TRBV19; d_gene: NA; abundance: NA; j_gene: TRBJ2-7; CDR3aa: CASSDGAIYEQYF; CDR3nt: TGTGCCAGTAGTGACGGAGCCATCTACGAGCAGTACTTC
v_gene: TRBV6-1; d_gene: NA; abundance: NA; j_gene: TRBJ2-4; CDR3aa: CASSEYRLEKNIQYF; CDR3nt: TGTGCCAGCAGTGAATATCGACTGGAAAAAAACATTCAGTACTTC
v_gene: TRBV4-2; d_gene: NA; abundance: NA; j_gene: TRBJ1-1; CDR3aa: CASSQEREVTEAFF; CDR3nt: TGTGCCAGCAGCCAAGAGCGGGAAGTCACTGAAGCTTTCTTT
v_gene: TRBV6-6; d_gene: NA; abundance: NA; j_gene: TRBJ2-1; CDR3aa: CASSYSRGNEQFF; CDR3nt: TGTGCCAGCAGTTACTCCAGGGGCAATGAGCAGTTCTTC
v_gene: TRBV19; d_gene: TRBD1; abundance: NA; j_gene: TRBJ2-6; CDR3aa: CASSIVFHRGTGANVLTF; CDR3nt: TGTGCCAGTAGTATAGTTTTTCACAGGGGGACTGGGGCCAACGTCCTGACTTTC
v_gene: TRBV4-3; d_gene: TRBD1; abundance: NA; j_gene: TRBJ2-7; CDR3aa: CASSQDETGGFYEQYF; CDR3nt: TGCGCCAGCAGCCAAGATGAGACAGGGGGTTTCTACGAGCAGTACTTC
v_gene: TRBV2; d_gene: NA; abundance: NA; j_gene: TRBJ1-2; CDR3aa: CASSDSRVALNYGYTF; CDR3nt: TGTGCCAGCAGTGATTCCAGGGTAGCCCTTAACTATGGCTACACCTTC
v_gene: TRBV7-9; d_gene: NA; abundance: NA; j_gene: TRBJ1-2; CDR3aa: CASSYQGGGYTF; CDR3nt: TGTGCCAGCAGCTATCAGGGTGGTGGCTACACCTTC
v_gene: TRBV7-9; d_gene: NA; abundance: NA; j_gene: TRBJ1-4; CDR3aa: CASSFPDSEKLFF; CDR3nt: TGTGCCAGCAGCTTCCCCGACAGTGAAAAACTGTTTTTT
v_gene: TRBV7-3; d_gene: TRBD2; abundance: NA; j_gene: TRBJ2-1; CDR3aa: CASSGGDNEQFF; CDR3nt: TGTGCCAGCAGCGGGGGGGACAATGAGCAGTTCTTC
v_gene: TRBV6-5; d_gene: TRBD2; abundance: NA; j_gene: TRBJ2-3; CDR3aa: CASSSGGLSTDTQYF; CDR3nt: TGTGCCAGCAGCTCGGGGGGACTTAGCACAGATACGCAGTATTTT
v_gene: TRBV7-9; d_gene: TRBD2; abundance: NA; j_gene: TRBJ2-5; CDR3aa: CASSLGGLAVQETQYF; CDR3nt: TGTGCCAGCAGCTTAGGCGGGCTAGCGGTACAAGAGACCCAGTACTTC
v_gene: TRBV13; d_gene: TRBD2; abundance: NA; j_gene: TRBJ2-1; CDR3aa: CASSFSSGRGNEQFF; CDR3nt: TGTGCCAGCAGCTTTTCGAGCGGGAGAGGTAATGAGCAGTTCTTC
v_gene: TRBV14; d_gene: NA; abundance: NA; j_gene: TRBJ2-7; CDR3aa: CASSQDSNREYEQYF; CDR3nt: TGTGCCAGCAGCCAAGATTCGAACAGGGAATACGAGCAGTACTTC
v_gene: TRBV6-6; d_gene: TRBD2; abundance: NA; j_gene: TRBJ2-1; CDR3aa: CASTELADVSYNEQFF; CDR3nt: TGTGCCAGCACCGAACTAGCGGACGTCTCCTACAATGAGCAGTTCTTC
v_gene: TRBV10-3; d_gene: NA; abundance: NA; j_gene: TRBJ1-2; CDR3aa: CAISLRQEFRLDYGYTF; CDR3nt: TGTGCCATCAGCTTACGCCAGGAATTTAGGTTGGACTATGGCTACACCTTC
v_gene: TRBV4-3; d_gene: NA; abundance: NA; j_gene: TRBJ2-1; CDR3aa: CASSQDGLLSYNEQFF; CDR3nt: TGCGCCAGCAGCCAAGATGGGCTCCTCTCCTACAATGAGCAGTTCTTC
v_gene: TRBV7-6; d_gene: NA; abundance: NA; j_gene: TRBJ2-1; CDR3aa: CASSLGGGDAAVHEQFF; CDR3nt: TGTGCCAGCAGCTTAGGGGGGGGCGACGCAGCCGTCCATGAGCAGTTCTTC
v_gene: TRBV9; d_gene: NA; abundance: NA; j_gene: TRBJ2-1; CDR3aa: CASSDGGVYNEQFF; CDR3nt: TGTGCCAGCAGCGACGGAGGAGTCTACAATGAGCAGTTCTTC
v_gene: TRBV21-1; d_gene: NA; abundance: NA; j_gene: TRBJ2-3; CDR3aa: CASSKGDVGTGHADTQYF; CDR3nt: TGTGCCAGCAGCAAAGGCGATGTGGGGACAGGGCACGCAGATACGCAGTATTTT
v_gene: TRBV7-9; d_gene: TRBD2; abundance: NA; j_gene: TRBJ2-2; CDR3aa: CASSGGLAGRTGELFF; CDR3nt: TGTGCCAGCAGCGGGGGACTAGCGGGACGCACCGGGGAGCTGTTTTTT
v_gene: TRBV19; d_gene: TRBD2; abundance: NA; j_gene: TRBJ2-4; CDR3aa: CASTRAGDVNIQYF; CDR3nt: TGTGCCAGTACGCGGGCGGGGGATGTTAACATTCAGTACTTC
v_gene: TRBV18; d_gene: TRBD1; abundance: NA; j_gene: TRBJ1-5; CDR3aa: CASSAFRDRNSNQPQHF; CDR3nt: TGTGCCAGCTCAGCCTTCCGGGACAGGAATAGCAATCAGCCCCAGCATTTT
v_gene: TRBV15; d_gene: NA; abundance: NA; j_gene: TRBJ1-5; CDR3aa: CATSRDLRELNQPQHF; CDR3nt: TGTGCCACCAGCAGAGATCTCAGGGAACTCAATCAGCCCCAGCATTTT
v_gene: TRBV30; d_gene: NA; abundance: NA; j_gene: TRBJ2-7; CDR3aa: CAWRVKGGWEQYF; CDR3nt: TGTGCCTGGAGGGTTAAAGGGGGTTGGGAGCAGTACTTC
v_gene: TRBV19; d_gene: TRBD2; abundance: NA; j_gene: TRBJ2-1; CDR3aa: CASSNWDGRNENEQFF; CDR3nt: TGTGCCAGTAGTAATTGGGACGGGAGGAATGAGAATGAGCAGTTCTTC
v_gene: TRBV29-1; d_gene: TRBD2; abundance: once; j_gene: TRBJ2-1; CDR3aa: CSVEFTSGRAYNEQFF; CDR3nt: TGCAGCGTTGAATTTACTAGCGGGAGGGCCTACAATGAGCAGTTCTTC
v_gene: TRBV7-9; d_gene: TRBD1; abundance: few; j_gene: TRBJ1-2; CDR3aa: CASSRDSSLNYGYTF; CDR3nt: TGTGCCAGCAGCCGGGACAGCTCCCTTAACTATGGCTACACCTTC
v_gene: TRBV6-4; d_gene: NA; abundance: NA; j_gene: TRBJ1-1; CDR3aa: CASRSSPFATEAFF; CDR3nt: TGTGCCAGCAGGAGTAGCCCGTTTGCCACTGAAGCTTTCTTT
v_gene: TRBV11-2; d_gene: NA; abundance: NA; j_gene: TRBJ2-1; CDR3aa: CASSLVAGPYNEQFF; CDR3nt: TGTGCCAGCAGCTTAGTGGCGGGCCCCTACAATGAGCAGTTCTTC
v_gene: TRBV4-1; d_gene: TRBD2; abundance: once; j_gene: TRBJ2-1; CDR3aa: CASSQFSGSSYNEQFF; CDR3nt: TGCGCCAGCAGCCAATTTAGCGGGAGCTCCTACAATGAGCAGTTCTTC
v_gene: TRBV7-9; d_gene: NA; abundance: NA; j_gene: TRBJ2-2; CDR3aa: CASMGATGELFF; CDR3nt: TGTGCCAGCATGGGGGCCACCGGGGAGCTGTTTTTT
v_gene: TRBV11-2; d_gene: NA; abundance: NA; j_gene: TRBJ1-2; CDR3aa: CASSPSRLLDYGYTF; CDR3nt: TGTGCCAGCAGCCCTAGCAGGCTATTGGACTATGGCTACACCTTC
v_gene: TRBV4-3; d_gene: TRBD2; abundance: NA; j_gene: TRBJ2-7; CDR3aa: CASSQDSAGGYEQYF; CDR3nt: TGCGCCAGCAGCCAAGATAGCGCGGGGGGCTACGAGCAGTACTTC
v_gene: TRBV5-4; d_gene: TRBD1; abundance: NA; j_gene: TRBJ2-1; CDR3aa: CASSLGTGDNEQFF; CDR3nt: TGTGCCAGCAGCTTGGGGACAGGGGACAATGAGCAGTTCTTC
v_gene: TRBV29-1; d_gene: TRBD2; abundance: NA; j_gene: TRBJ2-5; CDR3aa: CSVEGLAEETQYF; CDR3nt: TGCAGCGTCGAGGGTCTAGCGGAAGAGACCCAGTACTTC
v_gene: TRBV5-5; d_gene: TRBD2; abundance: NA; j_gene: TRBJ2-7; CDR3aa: CASSPSSGSSYEQYF; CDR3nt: TGTGCCAGCAGCCCTTCTAGCGGGAGCTCCTACGAGCAGTACTTC